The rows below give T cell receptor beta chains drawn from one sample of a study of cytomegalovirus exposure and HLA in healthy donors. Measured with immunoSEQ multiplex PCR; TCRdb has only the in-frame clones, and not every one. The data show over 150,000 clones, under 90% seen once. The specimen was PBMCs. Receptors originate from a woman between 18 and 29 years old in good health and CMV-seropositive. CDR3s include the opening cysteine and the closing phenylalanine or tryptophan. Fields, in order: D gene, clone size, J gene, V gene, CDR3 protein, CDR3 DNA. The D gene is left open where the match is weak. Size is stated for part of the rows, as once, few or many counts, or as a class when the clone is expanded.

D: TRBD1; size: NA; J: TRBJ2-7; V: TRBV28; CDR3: CASSLLDRDSYEQYF; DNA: TGTGCCAGCAGTTTATTGGACAGGGACTCCTACGAGCAGTACTTC
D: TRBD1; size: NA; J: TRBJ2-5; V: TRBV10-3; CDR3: CAISGQGETQYF; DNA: TGTGCCATCAGTGGACAGGGGGAGACCCAGTACTTC
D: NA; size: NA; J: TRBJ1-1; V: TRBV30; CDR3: CAWSGQGGEAFF; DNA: TGTGCCTGGAGTGGGCAGGGAGGTGAAGCTTTCTTT
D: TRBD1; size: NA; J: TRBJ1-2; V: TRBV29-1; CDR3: CSVEEDRGRDGYTF; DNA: TGCAGCGTTGAAGAGGACAGGGGAAGAGACGGCTACACCTTC
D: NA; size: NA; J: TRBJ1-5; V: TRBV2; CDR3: CASSGAYSNQPQHF; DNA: TGTGCCAGCAGTGGAGCGTATAGCAATCAGCCCCAGCATTTT
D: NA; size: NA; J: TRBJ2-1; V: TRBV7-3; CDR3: CASSLTREDEQFF; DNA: TGTGCCAGCAGCCTAACTAGGGAGGATGAGCAGTTCTTC
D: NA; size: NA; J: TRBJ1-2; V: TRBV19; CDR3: CASSSLGQNYGYTF; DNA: TGTGCCAGTAGTAGTCTGGGACAAAACTATGGCTACACCTTC
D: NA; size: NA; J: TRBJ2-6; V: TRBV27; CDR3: CAIRSSGANVLTF; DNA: TGTGCCATCAGGAGCTCTGGGGCCAACGTCCTGACTTTC
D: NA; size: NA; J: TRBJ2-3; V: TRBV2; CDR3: CASSEATGTDTQYF; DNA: TGTGCCAGCAGTGAAGCAACAGGGACAGATACGCAGTATTTT
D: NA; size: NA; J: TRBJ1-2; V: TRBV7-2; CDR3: CASSLAGLDGYTF; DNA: TGTGCCAGCAGCTTAGCAGGACTTGATGGCTACACCTTC
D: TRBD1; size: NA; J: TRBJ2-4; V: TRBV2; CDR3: CASNQQGARDIQYF; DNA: TGTGCCAGCAATCAACAGGGGGCAAGGGACATTCAGTACTTC
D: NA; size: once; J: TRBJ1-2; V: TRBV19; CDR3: CASSTGDRYGYTF; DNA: TGTGCCAGTAGTACAGGGGATCGCTATGGCTACACCTTC
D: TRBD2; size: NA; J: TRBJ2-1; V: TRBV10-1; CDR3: CAPWAGVHYNEQFF; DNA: TGCGCCCCCTGGGCGGGAGTCCACTACAATGAGCAGTTCTTC
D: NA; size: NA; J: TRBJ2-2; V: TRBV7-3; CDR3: CASSRPDSGTGELFF; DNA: TGTGCCAGCAGCCGACCGGACTCGGGGACCGGGGAGCTGTTTTTT
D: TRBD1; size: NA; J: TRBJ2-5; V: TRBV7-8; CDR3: CASSPDRVETQYF; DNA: TGTGCCAGCAGCCCGGACAGGGTGGAGACCCAGTACTTC
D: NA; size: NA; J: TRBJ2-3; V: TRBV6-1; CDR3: CASSVTTRPTDTQYF; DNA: TGTGCCAGCAGTGTTACTACGCGCCCCACAGATACGCAGTATTTT
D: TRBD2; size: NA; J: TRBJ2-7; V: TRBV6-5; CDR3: CASSYSRLAELYEQYF; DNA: TGTGCCAGCAGTTACTCTCGGCTAGCGGAGCTCTACGAGCAGTACTTC
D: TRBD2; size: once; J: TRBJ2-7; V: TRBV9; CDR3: CASSALAGGLYEQYF; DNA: TGTGCCAGCAGCGCCCTAGCGGGAGGACTCTACGAGCAGTACTTC
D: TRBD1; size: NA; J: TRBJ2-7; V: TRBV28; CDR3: CASSLVNRDRGYEQYF; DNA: TGTGCCAGCAGTTTAGTCAACCGGGACAGGGGCTACGAGCAGTACTTC
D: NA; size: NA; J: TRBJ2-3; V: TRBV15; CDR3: CATSSSGRGSSTDTQYF; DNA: TGTGCCACCAGCAGCAGCGGCCGGGGATCTAGCACAGATACGCAGTATTTT
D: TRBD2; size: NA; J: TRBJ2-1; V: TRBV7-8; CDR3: CASSLRPGVAGYNEQFF; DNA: TGTGCCAGCAGCCTAAGGCCGGGCGTAGCGGGATACAATGAGCAGTTCTTC
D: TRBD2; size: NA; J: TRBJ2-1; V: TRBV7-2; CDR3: CASSWTSGTANEQFF; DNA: TGTGCCAGCAGCTGGACTAGCGGGACAGCGAATGAGCAGTTCTTC
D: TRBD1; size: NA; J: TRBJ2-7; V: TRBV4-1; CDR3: CASSQGSDRGKQQYF; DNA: TGCGCCAGCAGCCAAGGTTCCGACAGGGGAAAACAGCAGTACTTC
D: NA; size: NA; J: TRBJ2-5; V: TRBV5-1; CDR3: CASSALGSGQETQYF; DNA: TGCGCCAGCAGCGCTCTGGGTAGCGGCCAAGAGACCCAGTACTTC
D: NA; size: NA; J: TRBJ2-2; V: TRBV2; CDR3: CASRTTGNTGELFF; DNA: TGTGCCAGCAGGACGACTGGGAACACCGGGGAGCTGTTTTTT
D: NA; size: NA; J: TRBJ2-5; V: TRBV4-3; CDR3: CASSPRQETQYF; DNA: TGCGCCAGCAGCCCCCGTCAAGAGACCCAGTACTTC
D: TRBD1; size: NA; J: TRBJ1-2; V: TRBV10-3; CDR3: CAISDKRGRVDGYTF; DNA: TGTGCCATCAGTGATAAAAGGGGGCGAGTTGATGGCTACACCTTC
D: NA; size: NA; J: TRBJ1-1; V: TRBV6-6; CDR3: CASPRGVGTEAFF; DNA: TGTGCCAGCCCTCGGGGTGTAGGCACTGAAGCTTTCTTT
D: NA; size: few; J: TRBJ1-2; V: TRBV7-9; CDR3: CASSSSTEPYGYTF; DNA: TGTGCCAGCAGCTCCAGCACAGAACCCTATGGCTACACCTTC
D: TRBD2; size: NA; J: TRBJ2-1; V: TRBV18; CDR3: CASSPISGRPHNEQFF; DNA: TGTGCCAGCTCACCCATAAGCGGGAGGCCCCACAATGAGCAGTTCTTC
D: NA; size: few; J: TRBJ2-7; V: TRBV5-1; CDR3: CASADSVYEQYF; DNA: TGCGCCAGTGCTGACTCCGTCTACGAGCAGTACTTC
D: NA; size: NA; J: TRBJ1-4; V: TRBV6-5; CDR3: CASRDLNEKLFF; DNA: TGTGCCAGCCGGGATCTTAATGAAAAACTGTTTTTT
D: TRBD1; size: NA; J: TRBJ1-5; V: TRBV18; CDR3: CASSPTGSRGQPQHF; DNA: TGTGCCAGCTCACCGACAGGGTCGAGAGGGCAGCCCCAGCATTTT
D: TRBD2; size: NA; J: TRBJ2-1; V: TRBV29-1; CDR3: CSVPLAGGPYEQFF; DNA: TGCAGCGTGCCGTTAGCGGGAGGGCCCTATGAGCAGTTCTTC
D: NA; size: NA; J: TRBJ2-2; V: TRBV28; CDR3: CASSSLSEVLGELFF; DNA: TGTGCCAGCAGTTCGCTTAGCGAGGTCTTAGGGGAGCTGTTTTTT
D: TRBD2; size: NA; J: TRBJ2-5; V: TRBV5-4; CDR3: CASSSSGYQETQYF; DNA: TGTGCCAGCAGCTCTAGCGGTTACCAAGAGACCCAGTACTTC
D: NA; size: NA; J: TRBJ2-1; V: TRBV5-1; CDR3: CASSPPGSEYNEQFF; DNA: TGCGCCAGCAGCCCCCCTGGAAGCGAGTACAATGAGCAGTTCTTC
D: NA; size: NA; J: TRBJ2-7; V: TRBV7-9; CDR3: CASSLLIDGTSQYF; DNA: TGTGCCAGCAGCTTACTGATCGACGGGACATCGCAGTACTTC
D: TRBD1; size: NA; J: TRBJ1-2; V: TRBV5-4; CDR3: CASSQRTRDRGGYTF; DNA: TGTGCCAGCAGCCAACGAACCCGGGACAGGGGTGGCTACACCTTC
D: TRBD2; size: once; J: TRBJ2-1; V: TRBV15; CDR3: CATSRPGGLNEQFF; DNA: TGTGCCACCAGCAGGCCGGGAGGGCTTAATGAGCAGTTCTTC
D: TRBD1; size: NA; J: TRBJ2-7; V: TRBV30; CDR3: CAWSRTGGSYEQYF; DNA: TGTGCCTGGAGTCGGACAGGGGGCTCCTACGAGCAGTACTTC
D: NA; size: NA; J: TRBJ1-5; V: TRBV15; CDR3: CATSSSGARQPQHF; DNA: TGTGCCACCAGCAGTTCAGGGGCACGGCAGCCCCAGCATTTT
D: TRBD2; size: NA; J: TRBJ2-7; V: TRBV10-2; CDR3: CASRQRGRGIYEQYF; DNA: TGCGCCAGCAGGCAGCGGGGGCGCGGGATCTACGAGCAGTACTTC
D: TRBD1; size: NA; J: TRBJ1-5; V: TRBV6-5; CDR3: CASSAQGANQPQHF; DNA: TGTGCCAGCAGTGCACAGGGGGCCAATCAGCCCCAGCATTTT
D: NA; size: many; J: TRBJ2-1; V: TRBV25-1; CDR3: CASSGTGTEQFF; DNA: TGTGCCAGCAGTGGAACCGGGACAGAGCAGTTCTTC
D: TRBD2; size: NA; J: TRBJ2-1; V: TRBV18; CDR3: CASSPRRLAGFYNEQFF; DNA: TGTGCCAGCTCACCCCGACGACTAGCGGGATTTTACAATGAGCAGTTCTTC
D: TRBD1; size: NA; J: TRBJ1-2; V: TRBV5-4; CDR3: CASSLGGTGVHYGYTF; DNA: TGTGCCAGCAGCTTGGGAGGGACAGGGGTTCACTATGGCTACACCTTC
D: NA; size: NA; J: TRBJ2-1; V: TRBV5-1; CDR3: CASSFGSGVLGNEQFF; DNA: TGCGCCAGCAGCTTTGGGAGTGGGGTCCTGGGCAATGAGCAGTTCTTC
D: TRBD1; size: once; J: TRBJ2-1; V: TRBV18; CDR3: CASSPPSGRGRFGHEQFF; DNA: TGTGCCAGCTCACCACCGAGCGGCAGGGGGCGCTTCGGCCATGAGCAGTTCTTC
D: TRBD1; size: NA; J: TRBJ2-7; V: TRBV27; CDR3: CASSSNGQGGSYEQYF; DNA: TGTGCCAGCAGTTCTAACGGACAGGGGGGCTCCTACGAGCAGTACTTC
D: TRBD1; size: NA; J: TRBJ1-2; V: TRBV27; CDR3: CASSLLGDSVYGYTF; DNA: TGTGCCAGCAGTTTATTAGGGGACAGCGTTTATGGCTACACCTTC
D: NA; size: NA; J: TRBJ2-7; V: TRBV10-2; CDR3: CASSVVGLIYEQYF; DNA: TGCGCCAGCAGTGTGGTGGGGCTCATCTACGAGCAGTACTTC
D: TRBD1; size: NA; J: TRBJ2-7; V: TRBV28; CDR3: CASSVPRDSSYEQYF; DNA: TGTGCCAGCAGTGTCCCAAGGGACAGCTCCTACGAGCAGTACTTC